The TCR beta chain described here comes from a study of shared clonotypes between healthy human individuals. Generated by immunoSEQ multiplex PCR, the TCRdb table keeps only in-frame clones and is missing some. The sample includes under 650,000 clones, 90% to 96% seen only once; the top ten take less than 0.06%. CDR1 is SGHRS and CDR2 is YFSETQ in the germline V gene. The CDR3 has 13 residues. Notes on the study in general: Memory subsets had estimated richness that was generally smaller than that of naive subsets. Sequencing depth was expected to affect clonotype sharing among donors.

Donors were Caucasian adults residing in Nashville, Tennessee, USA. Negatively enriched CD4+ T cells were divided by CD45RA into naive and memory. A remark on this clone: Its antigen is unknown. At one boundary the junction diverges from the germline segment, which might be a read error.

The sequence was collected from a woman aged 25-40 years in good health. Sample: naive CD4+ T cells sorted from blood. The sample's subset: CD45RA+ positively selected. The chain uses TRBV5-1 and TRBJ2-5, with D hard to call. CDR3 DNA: TGCGCCAGCAGCTTCATAGTCAGAGAGGCCCAGTACTTC. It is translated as CASSFIVREAQYF.